This T cell receptor beta chain appears in the sequencing data of a study of memory CD4+ T cells and cytomegalovirus serostatus. About the study: This sample comes from healthy Belgian adults, under 10 CMV seropositive, approximately 24 seronegative.

The study's findings and limits: Repertoires predicted CMV serostatus with median bootstrapped AUC of approximately 0.95.

Single viable CD3+CD4+CD8-CD45RO+ cells were sorted as the memory CD4+ T cells. CMV serostatus came from serum IgG against pp150, pp28, p38, p52. Per the original methods: After removing out-of-frame reads, approximately 2.2 million distinct TCRbeta sequences remained. Measured with immunoSEQ multiplex PCR; TCRdb has only the in-frame clones, and not every one. Clone size and V and J calls were adopted from that table, with D and trimming inferred from the DNA. The table records around 63,000 clones, around 81% of them present only once. As regards this clone: Its specificity is not known.

This clonotype originated in an adult in good health and CMV-seronegative. Some clones in this sample may be carry-over from other donors' samples. Sequencing was done on a sample of memory CD4+ T cells from blood.

CDR3 sequence reads: CASSSIQGARAKNIQYF. The DNA for the CDR3 is TGTGCCAGCAGTTCCATACAGGGGGCGAGGGCCAAAAACATTCAGTACTTC. The chain links TRBV28 to TRBJ2-4, with 9 bases identical to TRBD1. This CDR3 region has 17 residues. With 4 bases clipped from V and 1 base from J, the junction kept 8 bases outside the gene matches. In germline, CDR1 is MDHEN, CDR2 SYDVKM.